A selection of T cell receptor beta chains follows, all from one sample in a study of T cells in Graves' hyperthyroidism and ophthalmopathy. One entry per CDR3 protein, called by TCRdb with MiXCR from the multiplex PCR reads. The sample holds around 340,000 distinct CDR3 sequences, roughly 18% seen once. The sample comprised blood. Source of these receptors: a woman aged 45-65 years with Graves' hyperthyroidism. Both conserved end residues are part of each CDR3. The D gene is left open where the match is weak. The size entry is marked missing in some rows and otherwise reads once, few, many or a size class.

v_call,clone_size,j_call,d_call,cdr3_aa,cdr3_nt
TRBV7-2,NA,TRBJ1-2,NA,CASSFYNYGYTF,TGTGCCAGCAGCTTCTACAACTATGGCTACACCTTC
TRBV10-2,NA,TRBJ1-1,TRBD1,CASSSTGVAFF,TGCGCCAGCAGTTCCACAGGGGTGGCTTTCTTT
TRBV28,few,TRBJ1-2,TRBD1,CASSLGTDNYGYTF,TGTGCCAGCAGCCTCGGGACAGATAACTATGGCTACACCTTC
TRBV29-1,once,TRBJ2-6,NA,CSAHLAGSGANVLTF,TGCAGCGCCCACCTGGCTGGCTCTGGGGCCAACGTCCTGACTTTC
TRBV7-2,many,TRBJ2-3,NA,CASSPRPGGTDTQYF,TGTGCCAGCAGCCCCCGGCCAGGGGGCACAGATACGCAGTATTTT
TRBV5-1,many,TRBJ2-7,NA,CASRRRDDSSYEQYF,TGCGCCAGCAGACGCCGGGACGACAGTTCCTACGAGCAGTACTTC
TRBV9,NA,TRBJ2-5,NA,CASSNSIVPQETQYF,TGTGCCAGCAGCAACAGCATAGTTCCCCAAGAGACCCAGTACTTC
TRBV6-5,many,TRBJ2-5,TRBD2,CASSYGAGGTGTQYF,TGTGCCAGCAGTTACGGAGCGGGGGGCACCGGGACCCAGTACTTC
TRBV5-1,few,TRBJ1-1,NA,CASSLLCCLNTEAFF,TGCGCCAGCAGCCTTCTCTGCTGCCTGAACACTGAAGCTTTCTTT
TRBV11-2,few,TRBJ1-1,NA,CASSSSRDTEAFF,TGTGCCAGCAGCTCGTCCAGGGACACTGAAGCTTTCTTT
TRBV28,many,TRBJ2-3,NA,CASSSLTSGIYSDTQYF,TGTGCCAGCAGTTCCTTAACTTCAGGGATATATTCAGATACGCAGTATTTT
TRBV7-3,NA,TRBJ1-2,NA,CASSRRTPDGYTF,TGTGCCAGCAGCCGACGGACACCCGATGGCTACACCTTC
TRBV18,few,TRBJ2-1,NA,CASSPGTQRVSYNEQFF,TGTGCCAGCTCACCAGGGACCCAGCGGGTTTCCTACAATGAGCAGTTCTTC
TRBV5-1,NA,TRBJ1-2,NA,CASSQPGRNYGYTF,TGCGCCAGCAGCCAGCCGGGACGGAACTATGGCTACACCTTC
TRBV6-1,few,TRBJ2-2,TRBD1,CASSGRTGRAGELFF,TGTGCCAGCAGTGGGCGGACAGGCAGGGCCGGGGAGCTGTTTTTT
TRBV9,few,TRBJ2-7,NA,CASSPGLAAGGEQYF,TGTGCCAGCAGCCCCGGGCTCGCGGCCGGTGGGGAGCAGTACTTC
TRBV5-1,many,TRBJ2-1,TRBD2,CASSLRPQAGVDNEQFF,TGCGCCAGCAGCTTAAGGCCCCAAGCGGGAGTCGACAATGAGCAGTTCTTC
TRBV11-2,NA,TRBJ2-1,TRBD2,CASSYSGSPNNEQFF,TGTGCCAGCAGCTATAGCGGGAGTCCCAACAATGAGCAGTTCTTC
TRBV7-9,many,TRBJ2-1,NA,CASSLKIGASEAYNEQFF,TGTGCCAGCAGCTTAAAAATCGGGGCTAGCGAGGCCTACAATGAGCAGTTCTTC
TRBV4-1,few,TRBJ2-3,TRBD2,CASSLKVGDYRTDTQYF,TGCGCCAGCAGCCTGAAGGTGGGGGACTACCGCACAGATACGCAGTATTTT
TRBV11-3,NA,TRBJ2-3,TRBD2,CASSLEGGSSTDTQYF,TGTGCCAGCAGCTTAGAGGGCGGGAGTAGCACAGATACGCAGTATTTT
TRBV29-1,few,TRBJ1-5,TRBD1,CSGGYPRTGFSNQPQHF,TGCAGCGGAGGATACCCAAGGACAGGGTTTAGCAATCAGCCCCAGCATTTT
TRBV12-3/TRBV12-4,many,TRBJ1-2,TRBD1,CASSPQKGQGGGYGYTF,TGTGCCAGCAGTCCACAAAAAGGACAGGGCGGAGGCTATGGCTACACCTTC
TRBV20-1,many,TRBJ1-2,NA,CSASYRTNYGYTF,TGCAGTGCTAGCTACAGGACTAACTATGGCTACACCTTC
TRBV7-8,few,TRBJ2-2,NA,CASSPIYTGELFF,TGTGCCAGCAGCCCGATATACACCGGGGAGCTGTTTTTT
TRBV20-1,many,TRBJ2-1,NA,CSAKPSEGYNEQFF,TGCAGTGCCAAACCTAGCGAGGGTTACAATGAGCAGTTCTTC
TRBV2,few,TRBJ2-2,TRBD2,CASGDGLAGTGELFF,TGTGCCAGCGGGGATGGACTAGCGGGGACCGGGGAGCTGTTTTTT
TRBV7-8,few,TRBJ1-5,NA,CASSYRAGFGQPQHF,TGTGCCAGCAGCTATCGGGCAGGGTTTGGTCAGCCCCAGCATTTT
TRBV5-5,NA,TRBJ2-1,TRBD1,CASSSRPTGGHEQFF,TGTGCCAGCAGCTCGCGGCCGACAGGGGGCCATGAGCAGTTCTTC
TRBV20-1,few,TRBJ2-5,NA,CSARSPWAARETQYF,TGCAGTGCTAGGTCTCCATGGGCGGCTCGAGAGACCCAGTACTTC
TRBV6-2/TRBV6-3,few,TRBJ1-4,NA,CASGTGPYNEKLFF,TGTGCCAGCGGTACCGGACCCTATAATGAAAAACTGTTTTTT
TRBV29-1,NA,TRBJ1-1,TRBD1,CSSRGTGMNTEAFF,TGCAGCTCTCGCGGGACAGGCATGAACACTGAAGCTTTCTTT
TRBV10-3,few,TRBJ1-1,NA,CAISTRGVSEAFF,TGTGCCATTTCAACGAGGGGAGTCTCTGAAGCTTTCTTT
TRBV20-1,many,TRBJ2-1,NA,CSASVFGSALDEQFF,TGCAGTGCTAGTGTGTTCGGGAGTGCTCTAGATGAGCAGTTCTTC
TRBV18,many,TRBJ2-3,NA,CASSSLLAGTDTQYF,TGTGCCAGCTCATCCCTTCTGGCGGGCACAGATACGCAGTATTTT
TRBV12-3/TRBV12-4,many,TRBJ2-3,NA,CASSPGARTQYF,TGTGCCAGCAGCCCAGGGGCGAGGACGCAGTATTTT
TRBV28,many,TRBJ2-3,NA,CASSFPGFGTDTQYF,TGTGCCAGCAGTTTTCCCGGTTTTGGCACAGATACGCAGTATTTT
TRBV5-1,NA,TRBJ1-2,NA,CASKDGTSGGYTF,TGCGCCAGCAAAGACGGGACCAGTGGAGGCTACACCTTC
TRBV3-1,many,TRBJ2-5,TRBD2,CASSSGTTEETQYF,TGTGCCAGCAGCTCGGGGACTACCGAAGAGACCCAGTACTTC
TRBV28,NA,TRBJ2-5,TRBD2,CASRTGTSGGLYF,TGTGCCAGCAGAACCGGGACTAGCGGGGGACTGTACTTC
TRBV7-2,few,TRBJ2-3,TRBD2,CASSPGLPRTDTQYF,TGTGCCAGCAGCCCGGGACTACCTCGCACAGATACGCAGTATTTT
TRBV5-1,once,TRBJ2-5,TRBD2,CASSLTSGVPKTQYF,TGCGCCAGCAGCTTGACTAGCGGGGTACCAAAAACCCAGTACTTC
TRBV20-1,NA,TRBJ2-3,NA,CSASGGPADTQYF,TGCAGTGCCTCCGGGGGCCCCGCAGATACGCAGTATTTT
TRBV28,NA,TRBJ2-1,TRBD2,CASSLAGGHRNEQFF,TGTGCCAGCAGTTTAGCGGGGGGGCACCGCAATGAGCAGTTCTTC
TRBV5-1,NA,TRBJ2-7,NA,CASSYWDDYEQYF,TGCGCCAGCAGCTACTGGGACGACTACGAGCAGTACTTC
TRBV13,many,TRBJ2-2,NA,CASSLGRGAGELFF,TGTGCCAGCAGCTTAGGCCGAGGGGCTGGGGAGCTGTTTTTT
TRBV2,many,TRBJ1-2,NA,CASSVLYGYTF,TGTGCCAGCAGTGTTCTATATGGCTACACCTTC
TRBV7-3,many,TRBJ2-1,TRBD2,CASSPFGGSEQFF,TGTGCCAGCAGCCCGTTCGGGGGGAGTGAGCAGTTCTTC
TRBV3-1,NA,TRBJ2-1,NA,CASSQLRSSYNEQFF,TGTGCCAGCAGCCAATTACGGAGCTCCTACAATGAGCAGTTCTTC
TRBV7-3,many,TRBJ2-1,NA,CASSPSGQGGWDEQFF,TGTGCCAGCAGCCCAAGCGGGCAGGGGGGTTGGGATGAGCAGTTCTTC
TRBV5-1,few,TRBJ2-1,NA,CASSLSGTTEFSSYNEQFF,TGCGCCAGCAGCCTCTCCGGGACAACAGAATTCAGCTCCTACAATGAGCAGTTCTTC
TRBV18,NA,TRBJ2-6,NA,CASSRGQAGGGANVLTF,TGTGCCAGCTCACGAGGACAGGCCGGGGGTGGGGCCAACGTCCTGACTTTC
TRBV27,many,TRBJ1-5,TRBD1,CASSATRTGARNQPQHF,TGTGCCAGCAGTGCCACGAGGACAGGGGCACGCAATCAGCCCCAGCATTTT
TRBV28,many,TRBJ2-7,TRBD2,CASSFLDREGREQYF,TGTGCCAGCAGTTTCCTGGACCGGGAGGGCCGCGAGCAGTACTTC
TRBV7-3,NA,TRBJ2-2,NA,CASSIYLCSVEVGGGELFF,NA
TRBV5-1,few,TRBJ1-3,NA,CASSAGISGNTIYF,TGCGCCAGCAGCGCAGGGATCTCTGGAAACACCATATATTTT
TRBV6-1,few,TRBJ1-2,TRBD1,CASTPTGDYGYTF,TGTGCCAGCACCCCGACAGGGGACTATGGCTACACCTTC
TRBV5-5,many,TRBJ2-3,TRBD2,CASSQLAVGTDTQYF,TGTGCCAGTTCTCAACTAGCGGTGGGCACAGATACGCAGTATTTT
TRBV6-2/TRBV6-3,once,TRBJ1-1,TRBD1,CASSDRGMSTEAFF,TGTGCCAGCAGTGACAGGGGGATGAGCACTGAAGCTTTCTTT
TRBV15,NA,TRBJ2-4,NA,CATAFQGVQNIQYF,TGTGCCACCGCATTCCAGGGCGTCCAAAACATTCAGTACTTC